A single sample is the source of the 20 T cell receptor beta chains below, sequenced in a study of cytotoxic CD8 clonotypes in ibrutinib-treated CLL. Method: immunoSEQ multiplex PCR; TCRdb's copy keeps in-frame clones and lacks some. Among around 310,000 clones listed, roughly 85% were seen once. Sequenced material: PBMCs, taken before ibrutinib treatment. The receptors here all came from a human donor with chronic lymphocytic leukemia.

Worth noting for this clone: Distinct nucleotide sequences in the sample also encode this CDR3. The chain links TRBV9 to TRBJ2-1; TRBD1 aligns across 10 bases. This CDR3 comprises 16 residues. The trim removed 0 bases at V and 3 bases at J, leaving 3 bases unmatched. Per the germline V gene, CDR1 is SGDLS and CDR2 is YYNGEE. Here the CDR3 DNA reads TGTGCCAGCAGCGTAGGACAGGGGGCTATCTACAATGAGCAGTTCTTC. This gives the protein CASSVGQGAIYNEQFF.

The chain employs TRBV7-9 and TRBJ2-7, with 7 bases matching TRBD2. This CDR3 spans 14 amino acids. V shed 6 bases and J 2 bases; nucleotides not matched to a gene: 7. Per germline, CDR1 SEHNR and CDR2 FQNEAQ (reference sequence). In DNA form, the CDR3 reads TGTGCCAGCAGATCTAGCGGAGCCCCCTACGAGCAGTACTTC. It specifies CASRSSGAPYEQYF.

The V gene is TRBV18, the J gene TRBJ2-2; unclear D gene. V dropped 2 bases and J dropped 6 bases, with 10 bases sitting between them. The CDR3 length is 14 residues. Germline CDR1 is KGHSH and CDR2 is LQKENI. CDR3 DNA: TGTGCCAGCTCACCAGATAGAGTATCCGGGGAGCTGTTTTTT. Residues: CASSPDRVSGELFF.

The chain joins TRBV14 to TRBJ2-2; no clear D gene. The CDR3 is 16 residues long. V lost 1 base and J 6 bases, leaving 15 bases between the germline ends. CDR1 and CDR2 from the germline V gene are SGHDN and FVKESK. CDR3 protein: CASSQVYGGGAGELFF. For the CDR3, the DNA is TGTGCCAGCAGCCAAGTTTATGGCGGTGGGGCCGGGGAGCTGTTTTTT.

The rearrangement uses TRBV28 and TRBJ1-2, with D possibly TRBD1 on 6 matching bases. The CDR3 is 14 residues long. Germline CDR1 MDHEN, CDR2 SYDVKM. V lost 6 bases to trimming and J lost 4 bases, with 15 bases between them. The CDR3 bases are TGTGCCAGCAGGGGAAACAGGGACTTCTATGGCTACACCTTC. This translates into CASRGNRDFYGYTF.

The chain has TRBV4-1 and TRBJ2-7, with TRBD1 identical over 8 bases. This CDR3 spans 15 amino acids. V lost 0 bases to trimming and J lost 3 bases; unmatched junction nucleotides: 4. Germline V gene sequence: CDR1 MGHRA, CDR2 YSYEKL. The CDR3, as DNA: TGCGCCAGCAGCCAAGACGGGGACAGGAGCTACGAGCAGTACTTC. Translation gives CASSQDGDRSYEQYF.

This clone has just one count. The chain is built from TRBV6-1 and TRBJ2-1, with TRBD1 matching 11 bases. Germline V lookup: CDR1 MNHNS, CDR2 SASEGT. V lost 3 bases to trimming and J lost 6 bases; unmatched junction nucleotides: 7. The CDR3 has 16 amino acids. The CDR3 nucleotides read TGTGCCAGCAGTGAGTTAGCCGGGACAGGGGGCAATGAGCAGTTCTTC. Translating gives CASSELAGTGGNEQFF.

The chain recombines TRBV6-1 with TRBJ2-5; D call uncertain. The CDR3 covers 11 residues. CDR1 and CDR2 (germline): MNHNS, SASEGT. The V and J ends lost 5 bases and 5 bases respectively, with 6 bases between them. The DNA for the CDR3 is TGTGCCAGCAGTTACCGCGAGACCCAGTACTTC. It is translated as CASSYRETQYF.

This clone was seen a few times. This chain uses TRBV19 with TRBJ2-3; D is undetermined. Per germline, CDR1 LNHDA and CDR2 SQIVND (reference sequence). This CDR3 contains 14 residues. V lost 5 bases, J lost 2 bases, and 11 bases lay in between. The CDR3 loop is CASSAYRTTDTQYF. CDR3 coding DNA: TGTGCCAGTAGTGCATACAGAACCACAGATACGCAGTATTTT.

This rearrangement joins TRBV2 to TRBJ2-1; no clear D. The CDR3 has 13 residues. Deletions cut 2 bases from V and 5 bases from J, with 7 bases between. Germline V gene lookup returns CDR1 SNHLY and CDR2 FYNNEI. CDR3 region: CASSESRNNEQFF. The CDR3 DNA follows: TGTGCCAGCAGTGAATCTAGAAACAATGAGCAGTTCTTC.

This clone was counted between two and nine times. This chain uses TRBV9 with TRBJ1-4, with a tentative D call TRBD1 (6 bases). Germline V gene data show CDR1 as SGDLS and CDR2 as YYNGEE. V was pared by 3 bases and J by 0 bases, with 15 bases between. CDR3 length: 17 amino acids. CDR3 region: CASSEGGGAATNEKLFF. The CDR3 DNA reads as TGTGCCAGCAGCGAGGGTGGGGGGGCTGCAACTAATGAAAAACTGTTTTTT.

The table lists this clone with a count of one. The chain combines TRBV11-1 with TRBJ2-5, with D unclear. Germline assignment: CDR1 SGHAT and CDR2 FQDESV (reference sequence). The CDR3 totals 15 residues. V lost 2 bases and J 3 bases, leaving 13 bases between the germline ends. CDR3 protein: CASSLSFGTKETQYF. The CDR3 DNA reads TGTGCCAGCAGCTTAAGTTTTGGCACAAAAGAGACCCAGTACTTC. Based on the CDR3 plus reference TRBV11-1 and TRBJ2-5, the full variable domain is EAEVAQSPRYKITEKSQAVAFWCDPISGHATLYWYRQILGQGPELLVQFQDESVVDDSQLPKDRFSAERLKGVDSTLKIQPAELGDSAMYLCASSLSFGTKETQYFGPGTRLLVL.

The chain recombines TRBV4-2 with TRBJ2-7, with 9 nucleotides matching TRBD1. V lost 4 bases to trimming and J lost 9 bases; unmatched junction nucleotides: 19. The CDR3 sequence is 17 residues long. Germline loops: CDR1 LGHNA, CDR2 YNFKEQ. In DNA, the CDR3 is TGTGCCAGCAGCCGCGTAACCCCGGGACAGGGCCCCTTAGGGCAGTACTTC. Encoded protein: CASSRVTPGQGPLGQYF.

The count of this clone is one. This chain links TRBV28 with TRBJ1-1; no definite D call. The CDR3 contains 11 residues. The germline V and J ends were trimmed by 5 bases and 8 bases, with 9 bases remaining between them. Germline V lookup: CDR1 MDHEN, CDR2 SYDVKM. The CDR3 nucleotides are TGTGCCAGCAGTGGATCTCTGGAAGCTTTCTTT. As protein: CASSGSLEAFF.

V usage is TRBV6-5 and J usage is TRBJ1-1; no firm D call. Germline assignment: CDR1 MNHEY and CDR2 SVGAGI. V was clipped by 6 bases and J by 8 bases, with 19 bases between them. This CDR3 region has 14 residues. Written as DNA, the CDR3 is TGTGCCAGCAGCCCTTACGAAACATTGGGGGAAGCTTTCTTT. It yields the protein CASSPYETLGEAFF.

CDR3 protein: CASSWTGVAYEQYF. DNA for the CDR3: TGTGCCAGCAGCTGGACAGGGGTAGCGTACGAGCAGTACTTC. V and J are TRBV7-9 and TRBJ2-7, with 9 bases fitting TRBD1. V gave up 4 bases and J gave up 4 bases; unmatched junction bases: 5. The CDR3 totals 14 residues. CDR1 and CDR2 (germline): SEHNR, FQNEAQ (reference sequence).

This sequence joins TRBV12-2 and TRBJ2-5; the D call of TRBD2 is as the table states it, not checked on the DNA. TRBV12-2 corresponds to a pseudogene. This CDR3 has 18 residues. The CDR3 DNA reads as TGTGCAAGTCGCTTAGCCGGGAGACTAGCGGGAGGGGGAGAGACCCAGTACTTC. Protein: CASRLAGRLAGGGETQYF.

This rearrangement joins TRBV4-3 to TRBJ2-2, with unresolved D. V was shortened by 3 bases and J by 7 bases, with 9 bases between the two germline ends. The CDR3 runs to 13 residues. Germline CDR1 and CDR2: LGHNA and YSLEER. CDR3 sequence (DNA): TGCGCCAGCAGCCACACCTACAGCGGGGAGCTGTTTTTT. This sequence encodes CASSHTYSGELFF.

The chain links TRBV5-1 to TRBJ2-7; D gene unclear. The length of the CDR3 is 13 residues. Per the germline V gene, CDR1 is SGHRS and CDR2 is YFSETQ. Trimming took 0 bases from V and 0 from J, leaving 4 bases between them. CDR3 DNA: TGCGCCAGCAGCTTGGCCTCCTCCTACGAGCAGTACTTC. This translates into CASSLASSYEQYF.

The chain joins TRBV5-4 to TRBJ2-5; a weak D match, TRBD2 (6 bases). Germline CDR1 reads SGHNT; CDR2 reads YYREEE (reference sequence). Trimming took 4 bases from V and 8 from J, leaving 18 bases between them. This CDR3 spans 14 amino acids. The CDR3 sequence is CASSPDGGVETQYF. The DNA of the CDR3 is TGTGCCAGCAGCCCGGACGGGGGAGTGGAAACCCAGTACTTC.